The rows below give T cell receptor beta chains drawn from one sample of a study of blood T cell repertoires in COVID-19. This table comes from immunoSEQ multiplex PCR, and its TCRdb copy is limited to in-frame clones, with some not included. The sample shows under 350,000 clones, around 88% of them seen only once. The sample consisted of peripheral blood. These receptors all stem from a man in his forties with acute or convalescent COVID-19. Both conserved end residues are part of each CDR3. The D gene is left open where the match is weak. Clone size is shown for a subset of rows, as once, few, many or a class of expanded clone.

D	size	J	V	CDR3	DNA
-	-	TRBJ2-3	TRBV5-1	CASSTTGFLSGGTDTQYF	TGCGCCAGCAGCACAACGGGCTTCCTTTCGGGGGGCACAGATACGCAGTATTTT
-	-	TRBJ1-5	TRBV24-1	CATSDGRVSNQPQHF	TGTGCCACCAGTGATGGGAGGGTTAGCAATCAGCCCCAGCATTTT
-	-	TRBJ2-4	TRBV4-2	CASSQDSGAPGDKNIQYF	TGTGCCAGCAGCCAAGATAGCGGTGCCCCGGGGGACAAAAACATTCAGTACTTC
-	-	TRBJ1-4	TRBV4-2	CASSQREPWGNEKLFF	TGTGCCAGCAGCCAAAGGGAGCCGTGGGGTAATGAAAAACTGTTTTTT
-	-	TRBJ2-7	TRBV11-2	CASSLGRQPWEQYF	TGTGCCAGCAGCTTAGGGCGGCAGCCGTGGGAGCAGTACTTC
-	-	TRBJ1-2	TRBV5-1	CASSLDSTNYGYTF	TGCGCCAGCAGCTTGGACAGTACGAACTATGGCTACACCTTC
TRBD1	-	TRBJ1-1	TRBV5-1	CASSLLTGANGAFF	TGCGCCAGCAGCTTGTTAACAGGGGCTAACGGAGCTTTCTTT
TRBD2	-	TRBJ2-7	TRBV30	CAWSIISGGADEQYF	TGTGCCTGGAGTATTATAAGCGGGGGGGCCGACGAGCAGTACTTC
TRBD1	-	TRBJ2-1	TRBV3-1/TRBV3-2	CASSPSSGTGVRSSYNEQFF	TGTGCCAGCAGCCCCTCTTCCGGGACAGGGGTGCGGAGCTCCTACAATGAGCAGTTCTTC
-	-	TRBJ2-7	TRBV7-9	CASSLASGSTPFYEQYF	TGTGCCAGCAGCTTAGCGTCGGGATCGACCCCCTTCTACGAGCAGTACTTC
TRBD1	-	TRBJ1-1	TRBV28	CASRIGGAAEAFF	TGTGCCAGCAGGATAGGGGGCGCGGCTGAAGCTTTCTTT
TRBD1	few	TRBJ1-5	TRBV27	CASSPIGQGVWGTQHF	TGTGCCAGCAGTCCGATTGGACAGGGGGTTTGGGGGACCCAGCATTTT
-	-	TRBJ2-2	TRBV2	CASSEQGIANTGELFF	TGTGCCAGCAGTGAACAGGGTATCGCGAACACCGGGGAGCTGTTTTTT
TRBD1	-	TRBJ2-1	TRBV2	CASRQGAFSEQFF	TGTGCCAGCAGGCAGGGGGCGTTTTCCGAGCAGTTCTTC
-	-	TRBJ1-4	TRBV6-5	CASSRRVGSEKLFF	TGTGCCAGCAGCAGAAGGGTGGGGAGTGAAAAACTGTTTTTT
-	-	TRBJ1-2	TRBV2	CASLWEARDYGYTF	TGTGCCAGCTTATGGGAAGCGAGGGACTATGGCTACACCTTC
-	-	TRBJ1-1	TRBV7-6	CASSETPGQNTEAFF	TGTGCCAGCAGTGAGACTCCGGGACAGAACACTGAAGCTTTCTTT
-	-	TRBJ1-1	TRBV15	CATRGWGDVTEAFF	TGTGCCACCAGAGGCTGGGGGGATGTGACTGAAGCTTTCTTT
TRBD1	-	TRBJ1-2	TRBV10-1	CASSLDRGGGYTF	TGCGCCAGCAGTCTTGACAGGGGTGGCGGCTACACCTTC
-	-	TRBJ2-1	TRBV6-5	CASRQTGNNEQFF	TGTGCCAGCAGACAGACAGGAAACAATGAGCAGTTCTTC
-	-	TRBJ1-6	TRBV30	CAWRGVYNSPLHF	TGTGCCTGGAGGGGAGTTTATAATTCACCCCTCCACTTT
-	-	TRBJ2-2	TRBV5-1	CASSLRGNTGELFF	TGCGCCAGCAGCTTGAGGGGAAACACCGGGGAGCTGTTTTTT
-	-	TRBJ2-1	TRBV11-2	CASSFYREQFF	TGTGCCAGCAGCTTTTACCGGGAGCAGTTCTTC
TRBD1	-	TRBJ1-4	TRBV5-4	CASSQGPGQGFNEKLFF	TGTGCCAGCAGCCAGGGCCCGGGACAGGGATTTAATGAAAAACTGTTTTTT
-	few	TRBJ1-1	TRBV7-8	CASSLEEGRAEAFF	TGTGCCAGCAGCTTAGAGGAGGGGAGGGCTGAAGCTTTCTTT
-	-	TRBJ1-1	TRBV29-1	CSVVVSGIEAFF	TGCAGCGTTGTAGTGAGCGGCATTGAAGCTTTCTTT
-	few	TRBJ1-6	TRBV30	CAWSANSPLHF	TGTGCCTGGAGTGCGAATTCACCCCTCCACTTT
-	-	TRBJ1-4	TRBV27	CASSLSGTWGEKLFF	TGTGCCAGCAGTTTATCGGGGACATGGGGGGAAAAACTGTTTTTT
TRBD1	-	TRBJ2-7	TRBV19	CASSNILLGQNYEQYF	TGTGCCAGTAGTAATATTCTGTTGGGACAGAACTACGAGCAGTACTTC
-	-	TRBJ1-1	TRBV11-3	CASSTSGETEAFF	TGTGCCAGCAGCACCTCAGGGGAAACTGAAGCTTTCTTT
-	once	TRBJ1-2	TRBV9	CASSPPGMGYGYTF	TGTGCCAGCAGCCCACCAGGGATGGGCTATGGCTACACCTTC